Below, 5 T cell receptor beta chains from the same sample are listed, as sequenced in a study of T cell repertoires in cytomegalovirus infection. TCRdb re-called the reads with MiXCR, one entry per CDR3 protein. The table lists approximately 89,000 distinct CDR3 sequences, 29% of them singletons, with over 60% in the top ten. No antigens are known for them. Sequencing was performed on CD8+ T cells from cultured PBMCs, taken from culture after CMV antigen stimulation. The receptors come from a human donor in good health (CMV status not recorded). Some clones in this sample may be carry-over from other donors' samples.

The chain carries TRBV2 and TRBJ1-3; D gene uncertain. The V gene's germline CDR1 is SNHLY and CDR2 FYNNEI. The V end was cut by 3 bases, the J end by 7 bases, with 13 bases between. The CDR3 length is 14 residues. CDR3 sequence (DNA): TGTGCCAGCAGTGAGAGGGTGCTGGGGAACACCATATATTTT. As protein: CASSERVLGNTIYF.

The CDR3 sequence: CASSPGAGEETQYF. CDR3 bases: TGTGCCAGCAGCCCCGGGGCAGGGGAAGAGACCCAGTACTTC. V usage is TRBV7-3 and J usage is TRBJ2-5, with a tentative D call TRBD1 (6 bases). This CDR3 region has 14 residues. Trimming took 5 bases from V and 3 from J, leaving 13 bases between them. Germline V gene data show CDR1 as SGHTA and CDR2 as FQGTGA.

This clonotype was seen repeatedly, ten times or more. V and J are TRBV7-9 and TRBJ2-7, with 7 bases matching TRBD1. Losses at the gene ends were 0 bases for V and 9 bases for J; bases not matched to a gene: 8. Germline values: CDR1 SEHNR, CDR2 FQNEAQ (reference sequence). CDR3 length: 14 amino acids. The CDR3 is CASSLAGDRQGQYF. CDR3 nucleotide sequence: TGTGCCAGCAGCTTAGCGGGGGACAGACAAGGGCAGTACTTC.

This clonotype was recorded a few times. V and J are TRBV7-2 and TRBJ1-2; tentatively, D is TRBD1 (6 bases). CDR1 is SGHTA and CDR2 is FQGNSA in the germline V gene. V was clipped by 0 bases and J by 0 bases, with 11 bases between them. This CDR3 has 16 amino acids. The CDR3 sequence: CASSLAAAGANYGYTF. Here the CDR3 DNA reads TGTGCCAGCAGCTTAGCGGCGGCAGGGGCTAACTATGGCTACACCTTC.

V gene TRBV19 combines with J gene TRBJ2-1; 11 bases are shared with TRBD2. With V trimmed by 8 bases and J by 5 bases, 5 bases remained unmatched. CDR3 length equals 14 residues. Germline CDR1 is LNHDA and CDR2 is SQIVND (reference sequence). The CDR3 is CASSSGGPNNEQFF. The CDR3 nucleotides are TGTGCCAGTTCTAGCGGGGGGCCTAACAATGAGCAGTTCTTC.